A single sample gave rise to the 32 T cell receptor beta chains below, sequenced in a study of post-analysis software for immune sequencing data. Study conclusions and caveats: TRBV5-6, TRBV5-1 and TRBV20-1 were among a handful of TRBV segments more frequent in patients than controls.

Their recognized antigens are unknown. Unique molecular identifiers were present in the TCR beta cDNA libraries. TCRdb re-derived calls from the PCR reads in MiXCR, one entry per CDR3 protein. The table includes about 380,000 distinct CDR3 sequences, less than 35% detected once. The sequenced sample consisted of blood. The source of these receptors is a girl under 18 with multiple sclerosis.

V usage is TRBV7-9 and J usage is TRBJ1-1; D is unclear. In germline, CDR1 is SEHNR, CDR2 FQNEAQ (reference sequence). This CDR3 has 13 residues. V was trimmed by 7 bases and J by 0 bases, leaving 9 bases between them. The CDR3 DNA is TGTGCCAGCACCCAAGGGATGAACACTGAAGCTTTCTTT. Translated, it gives CASTQGMNTEAFF.

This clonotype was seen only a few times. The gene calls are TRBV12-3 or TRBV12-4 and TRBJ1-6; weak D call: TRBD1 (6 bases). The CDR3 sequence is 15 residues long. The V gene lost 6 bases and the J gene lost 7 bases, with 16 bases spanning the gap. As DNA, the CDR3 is TGTGCCAGCAGGACTAGGGGGGCAACGAATTCACCCCTCCACTTT. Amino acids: CASRTRGATNSPLHF.

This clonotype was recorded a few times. Written as DNA, the CDR3 is TGTGCCAGCAGTTTCTGGGGGCCTAGCACAGATACGCAGTATTTT. Protein: CASSFWGPSTDTQYF. This chain uses TRBV12-3 or TRBV12-4 with TRBJ2-3, with D perhaps TRBD1 (6 bases). The CDR3 length is 15 residues. Trimming pared 3 bases from V and 0 bases from J, leaving 10 bases between.

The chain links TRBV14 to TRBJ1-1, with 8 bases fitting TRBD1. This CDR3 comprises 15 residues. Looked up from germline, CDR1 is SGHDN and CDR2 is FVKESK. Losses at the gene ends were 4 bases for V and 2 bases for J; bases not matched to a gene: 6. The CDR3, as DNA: TGTGCCAGCAGCCGTTATCAGGGGGCTAACACTGAAGCTTTCTTT. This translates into CASSRYQGANTEAFF.

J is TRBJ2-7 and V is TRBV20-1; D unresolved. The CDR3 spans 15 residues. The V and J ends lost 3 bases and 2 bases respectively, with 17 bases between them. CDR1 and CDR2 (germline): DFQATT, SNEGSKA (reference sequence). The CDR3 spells CSASYWGPSTYEQYF. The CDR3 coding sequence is TGCAGTGCTAGCTACTGGGGTCCCAGCACCTACGAGCAGTACTTC.

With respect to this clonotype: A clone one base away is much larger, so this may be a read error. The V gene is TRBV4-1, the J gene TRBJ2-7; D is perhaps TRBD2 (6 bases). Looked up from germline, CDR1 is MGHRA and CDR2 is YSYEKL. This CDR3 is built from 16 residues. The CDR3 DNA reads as TGCGCCAGCAACCAAGATCGGCTAGCGAGGACATACGAGCAGTACTTC. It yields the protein CASNQDRLARTYEQYF.

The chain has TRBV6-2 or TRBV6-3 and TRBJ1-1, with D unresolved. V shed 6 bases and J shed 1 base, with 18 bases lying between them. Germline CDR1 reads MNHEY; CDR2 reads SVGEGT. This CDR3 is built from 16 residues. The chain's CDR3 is CASRPSEKVRNTEAFF. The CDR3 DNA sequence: TGTGCCAGCAGGCCTAGTGAGAAGGTTCGGAACACTGAAGCTTTCTTT.

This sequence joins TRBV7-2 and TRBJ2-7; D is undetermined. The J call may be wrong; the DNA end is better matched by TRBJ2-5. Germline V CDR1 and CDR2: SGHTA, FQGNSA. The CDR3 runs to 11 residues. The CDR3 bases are TGTGCCAGCAGCCGCCTAGAGACCCAGTACTTC. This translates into CASSRLETQYF.

The DNA for the CDR3 is TGTGCCAGCAGCTTAGGGCCGCCTACTAACTATGGCTACACCTTC. Residues: CASSLGPPTNYGYTF. The chain recombines TRBV11-2 with TRBJ1-2; D remains unclear. This CDR3 region has 15 residues. Trimming took 1 base from V and 0 from J, leaving 9 bases between them. Germline values: CDR1 SGHAT, CDR2 FQNNGV. Drawing the rest from reference TRBV11-2 and TRBJ1-2, the complete variable domain is EAGVAQSPRYKIIEKRQSVAFWCNPISGHATLYWYQQILGQGPKLLIQFQNNGVVDDSQLPKDRFSAERLKGVDSTLKIQPAKLEDSAVYLCASSLGPPTNYGYTFGSGTRLTVV.

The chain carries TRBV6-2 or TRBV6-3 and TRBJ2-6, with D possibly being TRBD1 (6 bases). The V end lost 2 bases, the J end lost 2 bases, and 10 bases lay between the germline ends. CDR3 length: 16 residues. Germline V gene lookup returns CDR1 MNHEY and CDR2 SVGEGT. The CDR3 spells CASSYVQGTGANVLTF. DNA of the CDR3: TGTGCCAGCAGTTACGTACAGGGAACTGGGGCCAACGTCCTGACTTTC.

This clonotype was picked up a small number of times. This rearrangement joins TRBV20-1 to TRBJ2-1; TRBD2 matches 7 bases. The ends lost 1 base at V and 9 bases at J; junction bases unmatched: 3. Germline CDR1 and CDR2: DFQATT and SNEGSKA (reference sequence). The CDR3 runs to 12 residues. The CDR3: CSARGASGEQFF. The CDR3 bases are TGCAGTGCTAGAGGGGCTAGCGGTGAGCAGTTCTTC.

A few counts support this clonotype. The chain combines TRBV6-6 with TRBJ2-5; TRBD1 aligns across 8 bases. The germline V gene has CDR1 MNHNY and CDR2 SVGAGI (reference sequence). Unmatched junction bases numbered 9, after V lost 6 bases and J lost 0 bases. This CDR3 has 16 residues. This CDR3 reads CASSFQGAGYQETQYF. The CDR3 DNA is TGTGCCAGCAGCTTCCAGGGGGCAGGGTACCAAGAGACCCAGTACTTC.

The CDR3 DNA sequence: TGTGCCAGCTCACGCCGATACGAGCAGTACTTC. Protein: CASSRRYEQYF. The chain carries TRBV18 and TRBJ2-7; D is uncertain. The germline V gene encodes CDR1 KGHSH and CDR2 LQKENI. V lost 4 bases, J lost 4 bases, and 5 bases lay in between. CDR3 length: 11 amino acids.

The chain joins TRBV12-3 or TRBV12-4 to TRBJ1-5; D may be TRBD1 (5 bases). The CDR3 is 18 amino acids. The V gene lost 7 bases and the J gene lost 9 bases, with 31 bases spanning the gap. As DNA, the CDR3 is TGTGCCAGCACCCAAAGTAGAGGAGGGCAGGGCTTCAGTGGGCCCCAGCATTTT. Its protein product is CASTQSRGGQGFSGPQHF.

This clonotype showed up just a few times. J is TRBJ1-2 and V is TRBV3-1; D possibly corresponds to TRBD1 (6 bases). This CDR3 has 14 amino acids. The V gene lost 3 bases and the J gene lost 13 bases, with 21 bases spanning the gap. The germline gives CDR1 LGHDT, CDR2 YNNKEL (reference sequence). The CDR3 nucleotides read TGTGCCAGCAGCCACTCGACAGGCGGGGTAGGCCTCACCTTC. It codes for CASSHSTGGVGLTF.

DNA of the CDR3: TGCGCCAGCAGCCAAGAAGGAAGGGCTGAAGCTTTCTTT. It encodes CASSQEGRAEAFF. The V gene is TRBV4-1, the J gene TRBJ1-1; D unresolved. V lost 0 bases, J lost 6 bases, and 8 bases lay in between. Germline CDR1 reads MGHRA; CDR2 reads YSYEKL. CDR3 length: 13 amino acids.

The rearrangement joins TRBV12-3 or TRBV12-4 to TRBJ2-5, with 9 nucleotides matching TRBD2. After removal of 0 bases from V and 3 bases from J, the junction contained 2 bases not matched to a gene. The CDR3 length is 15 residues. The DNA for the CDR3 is TGTGCCAGCAGTTTAGCCCGACTAGCGGAAGAGACCCAGTACTTC. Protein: CASSLARLAEETQYF.

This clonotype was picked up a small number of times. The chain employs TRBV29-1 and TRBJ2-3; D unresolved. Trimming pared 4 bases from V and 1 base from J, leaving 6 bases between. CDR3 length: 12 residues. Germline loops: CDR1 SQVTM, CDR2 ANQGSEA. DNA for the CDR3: TGCAGCGTTGGAGAGGGCACAGATACGCAGTATTTT. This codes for CSVGEGTDTQYF.

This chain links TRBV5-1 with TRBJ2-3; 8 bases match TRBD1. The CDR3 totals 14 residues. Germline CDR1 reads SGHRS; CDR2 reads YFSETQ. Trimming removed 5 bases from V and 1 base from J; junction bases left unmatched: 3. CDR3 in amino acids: CASRSGQGTDTQYF. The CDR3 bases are TGCGCCAGCAGGTCGGGACAGGGCACAGATACGCAGTATTTT.

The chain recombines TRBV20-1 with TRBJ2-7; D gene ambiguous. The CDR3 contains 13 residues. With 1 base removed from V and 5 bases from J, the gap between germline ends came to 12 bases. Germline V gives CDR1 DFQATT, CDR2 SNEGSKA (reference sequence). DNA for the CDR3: TGCAGTGCTAGAGCCTCGACACGGAACGAGCAGTACTTC. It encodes CSARASTRNEQYF.

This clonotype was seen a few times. In DNA form, the CDR3 reads TGTGCCAGCTGGGGGACAGGGATTGGTAACTATGGCTACACCTTC. It translates to CASWGTGIGNYGYTF. This sequence joins TRBV6-5 and TRBJ1-2; 9 nucleotides match TRBD1. This CDR3 has 15 amino acids. Unmatched junction bases numbered 8, after V lost 8 bases and J lost 1 base. Looked up from germline, CDR1 is MNHEY and CDR2 is SVGAGI.

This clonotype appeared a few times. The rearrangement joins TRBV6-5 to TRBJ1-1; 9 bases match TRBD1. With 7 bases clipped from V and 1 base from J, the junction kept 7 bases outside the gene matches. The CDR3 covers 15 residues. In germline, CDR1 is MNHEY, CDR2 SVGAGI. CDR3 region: CASTPLGQGNTEAFF. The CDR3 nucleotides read TGTGCCAGCACCCCCTTGGGACAGGGGAACACTGAAGCTTTCTTT.

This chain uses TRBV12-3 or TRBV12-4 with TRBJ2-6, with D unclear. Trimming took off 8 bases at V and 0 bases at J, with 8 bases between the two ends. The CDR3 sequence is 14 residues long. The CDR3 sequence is CASGQNSGANVLTF. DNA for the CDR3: TGTGCCAGCGGCCAGAACTCTGGGGCCAACGTCCTGACTTTC.

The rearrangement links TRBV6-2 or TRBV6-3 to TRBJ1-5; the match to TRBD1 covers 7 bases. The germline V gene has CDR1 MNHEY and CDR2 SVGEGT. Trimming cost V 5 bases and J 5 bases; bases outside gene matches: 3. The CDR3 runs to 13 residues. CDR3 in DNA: TGTGCCAGCAGTAAGGGGGCCGATCAGCCCCAGCATTTT. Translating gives CASSKGADQPQHF.

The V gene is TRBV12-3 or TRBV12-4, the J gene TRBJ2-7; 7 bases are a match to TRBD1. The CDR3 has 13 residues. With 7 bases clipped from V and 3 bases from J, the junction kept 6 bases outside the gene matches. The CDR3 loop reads CASTTGIYYEQYF. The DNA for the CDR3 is TGTGCCAGCACGACAGGGATCTACTACGAGCAGTACTTC.

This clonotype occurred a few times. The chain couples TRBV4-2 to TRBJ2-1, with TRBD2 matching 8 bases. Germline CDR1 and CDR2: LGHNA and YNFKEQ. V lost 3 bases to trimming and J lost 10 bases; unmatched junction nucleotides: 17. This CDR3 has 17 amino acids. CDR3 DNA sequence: TGTGCCAGCAGCCAGGCTCCGGGACTAGACCTTCAGCAGGAGCAGTTCTTC. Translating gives CASSQAPGLDLQQEQFF.

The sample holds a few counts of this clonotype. The CDR3 sequence is CASSGKQGPGINEQFF. DNA of the CDR3: TGCGCCAGCAGCGGCAAACAGGGGCCTGGGATCAATGAGCAGTTCTTC. The chain recombines TRBV5-1 with TRBJ2-1, with 7 positions matching TRBD1. This CDR3 is 16 amino acids long. Germline V gene lookup returns CDR1 SGHRS and CDR2 YFSETQ. V dropped 4 bases and J dropped 6; count of bases not matched to a gene: 13.

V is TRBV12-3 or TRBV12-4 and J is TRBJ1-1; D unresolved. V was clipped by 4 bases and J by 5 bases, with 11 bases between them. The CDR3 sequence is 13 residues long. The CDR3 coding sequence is TGTGCCAGCAGTTCCAATGGGATTACTGAAGCTTTCTTT. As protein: CASSSNGITEAFF.

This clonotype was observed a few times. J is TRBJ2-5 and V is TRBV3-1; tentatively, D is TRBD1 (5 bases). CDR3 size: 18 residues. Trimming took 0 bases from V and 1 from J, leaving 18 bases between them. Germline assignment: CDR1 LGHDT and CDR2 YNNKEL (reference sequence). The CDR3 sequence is CASSQDNRGPYSQETQYF. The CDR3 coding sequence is TGTGCCAGCAGCCAAGATAATAGGGGCCCATACTCCCAAGAGACCCAGTACTTC.

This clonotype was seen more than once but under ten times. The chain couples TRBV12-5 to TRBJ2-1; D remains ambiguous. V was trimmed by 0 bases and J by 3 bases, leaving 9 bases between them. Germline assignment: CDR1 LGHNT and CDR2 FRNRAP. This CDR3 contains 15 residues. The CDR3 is CASGLVPGIYNEQFF. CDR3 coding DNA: TGTGCTAGTGGTTTGGTACCTGGTATCTACAATGAGCAGTTCTTC.

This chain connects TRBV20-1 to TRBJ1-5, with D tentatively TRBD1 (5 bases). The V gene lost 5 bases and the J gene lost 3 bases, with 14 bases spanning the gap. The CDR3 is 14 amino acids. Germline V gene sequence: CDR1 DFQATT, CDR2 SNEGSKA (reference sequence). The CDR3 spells CSASWGGINQPQHF. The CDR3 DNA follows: TGCAGTGCTTCCTGGGGGGGAATCAATCAGCCCCAGCATTTT.

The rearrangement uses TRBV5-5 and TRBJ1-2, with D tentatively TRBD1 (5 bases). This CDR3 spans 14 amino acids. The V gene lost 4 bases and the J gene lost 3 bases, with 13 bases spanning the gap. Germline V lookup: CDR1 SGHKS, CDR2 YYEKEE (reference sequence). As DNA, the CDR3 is TGTGCCAGCAGCCGGGAGGCGGGGGACTATGGCTACACCTTC. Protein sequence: CASSREAGDYGYTF. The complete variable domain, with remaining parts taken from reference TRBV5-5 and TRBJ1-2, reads DAGVTQSPTHLIKTRGQQVTLRCSPISGHKSVSWYQQVLGQGPQFIFQYYEKEERGRGNFPDRFSARQFPNYSSELNVNALLLGDSALYLCASSREAGDYGYTFGSGTRLTVV.